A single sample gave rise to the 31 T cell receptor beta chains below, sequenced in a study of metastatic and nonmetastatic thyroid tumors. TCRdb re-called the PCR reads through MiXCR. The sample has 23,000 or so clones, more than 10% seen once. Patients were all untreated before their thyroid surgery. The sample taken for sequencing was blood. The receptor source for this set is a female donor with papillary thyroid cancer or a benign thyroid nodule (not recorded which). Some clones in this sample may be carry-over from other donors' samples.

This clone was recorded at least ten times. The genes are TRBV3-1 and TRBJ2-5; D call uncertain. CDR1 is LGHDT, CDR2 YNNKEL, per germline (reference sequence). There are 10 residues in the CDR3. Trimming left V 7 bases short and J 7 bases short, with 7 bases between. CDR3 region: CASTPGTQYF. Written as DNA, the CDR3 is TGTGCCAGCACCCCTGGGACCCAGTACTTC.

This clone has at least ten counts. As DNA, the CDR3 is TGCGCCAGCAATGACGGGACTAGCGGGAGACATGAGCAGTTCTTC. This encodes CASNDGTSGRHEQFF. The gene calls are TRBV10-2 and TRBJ2-1, with 14 bases aligning to TRBD2. CDR1 and CDR2 (germline): WSHSY, SAAADI. Unmatched junction bases numbered 7, after V lost 7 bases and J lost 8 bases. The CDR3 loop spans 15 amino acids.

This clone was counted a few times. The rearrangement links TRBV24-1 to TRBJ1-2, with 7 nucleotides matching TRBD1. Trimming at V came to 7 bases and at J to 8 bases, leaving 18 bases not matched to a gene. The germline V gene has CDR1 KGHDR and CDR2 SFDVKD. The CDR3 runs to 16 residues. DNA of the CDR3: TGTGCCACCAGCGCGGGGGGGAGACAGGGCATGGAAGGCTACACCTTC. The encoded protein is CATSAGGRQGMEGYTF.

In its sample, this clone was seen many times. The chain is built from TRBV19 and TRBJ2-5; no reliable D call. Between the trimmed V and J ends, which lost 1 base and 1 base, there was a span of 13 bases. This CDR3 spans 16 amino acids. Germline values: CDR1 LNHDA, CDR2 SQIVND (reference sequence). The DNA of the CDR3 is TGTGCCAGTAGTATAGGGACCCTAGGGTTCCAAGAGACCCAGTACTTC. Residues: CASSIGTLGFQETQYF.

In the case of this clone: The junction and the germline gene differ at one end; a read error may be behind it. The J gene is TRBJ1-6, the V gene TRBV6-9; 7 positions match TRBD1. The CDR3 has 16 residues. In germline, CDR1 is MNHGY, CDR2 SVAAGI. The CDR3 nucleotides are TGTGCCAGGAGTTACCTCCCGCAGGGGGATACTGCACCCCTCCACTTT. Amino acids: CARSYLPQGDTAPLHF.

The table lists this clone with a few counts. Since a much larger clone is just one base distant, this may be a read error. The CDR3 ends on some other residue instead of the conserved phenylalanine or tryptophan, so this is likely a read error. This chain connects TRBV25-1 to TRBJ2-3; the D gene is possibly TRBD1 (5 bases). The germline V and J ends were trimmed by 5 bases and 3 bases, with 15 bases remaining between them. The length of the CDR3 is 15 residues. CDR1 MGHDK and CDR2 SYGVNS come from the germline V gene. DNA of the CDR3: TGTGCCAGCAGTCCCGGGTCAGGGTGGACAGATACGCAGTATTCT. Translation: CASSPGSGWTDTQYS.

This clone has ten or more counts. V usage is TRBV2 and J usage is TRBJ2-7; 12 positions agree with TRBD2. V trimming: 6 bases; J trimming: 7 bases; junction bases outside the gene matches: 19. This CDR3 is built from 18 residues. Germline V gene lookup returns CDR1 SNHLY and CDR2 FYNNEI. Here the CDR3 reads CASRGGTYTGTSGLEQYF. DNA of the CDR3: TGTGCCAGCAGGGGCGGGACATACACCGGGACTAGCGGGTTAGAGCAGTACTTC.

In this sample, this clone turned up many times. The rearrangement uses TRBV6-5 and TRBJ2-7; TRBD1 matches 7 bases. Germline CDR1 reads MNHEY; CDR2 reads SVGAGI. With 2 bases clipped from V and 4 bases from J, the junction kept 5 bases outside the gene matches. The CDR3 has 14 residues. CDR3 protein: CASSYDLQGYEQYF. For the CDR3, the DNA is TGTGCCAGCAGTTACGACCTACAGGGGTACGAGCAGTACTTC.

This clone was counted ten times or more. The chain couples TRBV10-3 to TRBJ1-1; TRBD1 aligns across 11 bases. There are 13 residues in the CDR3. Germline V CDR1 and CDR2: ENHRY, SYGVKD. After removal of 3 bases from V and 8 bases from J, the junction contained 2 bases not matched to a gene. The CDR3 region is CAISDRTGGEAFF. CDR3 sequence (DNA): TGTGCCATCAGTGATAGGACAGGGGGCGAAGCTTTCTTT.

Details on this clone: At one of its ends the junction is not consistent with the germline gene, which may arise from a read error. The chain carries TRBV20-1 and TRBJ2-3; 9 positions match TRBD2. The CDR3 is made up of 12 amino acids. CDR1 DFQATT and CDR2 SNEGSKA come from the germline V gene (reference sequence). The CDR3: CIFLGGGDTQYF. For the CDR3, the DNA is TGCATCTTCCTTGGCGGGGGGGATACACAGTATTTT.

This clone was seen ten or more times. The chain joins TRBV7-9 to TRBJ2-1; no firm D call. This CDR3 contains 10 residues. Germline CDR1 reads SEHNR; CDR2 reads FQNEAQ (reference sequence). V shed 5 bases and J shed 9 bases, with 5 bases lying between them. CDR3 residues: CASSDGEQFF. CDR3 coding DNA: TGTGCCAGCAGCGACGGTGAGCAGTTCTTC.

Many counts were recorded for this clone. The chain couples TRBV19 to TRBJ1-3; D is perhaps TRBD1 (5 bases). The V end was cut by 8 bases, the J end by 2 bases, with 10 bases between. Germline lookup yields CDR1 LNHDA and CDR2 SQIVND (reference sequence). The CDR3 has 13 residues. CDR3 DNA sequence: TGTGCCAGTCTTGACAGCGCTGGAAACACCATATATTTT. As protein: CASLDSAGNTIYF.

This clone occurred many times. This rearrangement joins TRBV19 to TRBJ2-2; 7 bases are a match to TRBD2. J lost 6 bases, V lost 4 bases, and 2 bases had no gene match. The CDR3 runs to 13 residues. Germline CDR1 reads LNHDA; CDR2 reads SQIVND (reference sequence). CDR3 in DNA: TGTGCCAGTAGTACCCGGGGGGCCGGGGAGCTGTTTTTT. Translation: CASSTRGAGELFF.

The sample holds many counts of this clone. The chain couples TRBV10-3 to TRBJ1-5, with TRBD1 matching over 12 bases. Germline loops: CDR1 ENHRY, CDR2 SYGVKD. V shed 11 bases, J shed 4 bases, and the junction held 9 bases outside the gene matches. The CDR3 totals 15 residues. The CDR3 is CAVGTGGESNQPQHF. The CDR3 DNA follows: TGTGCCGTCGGGACAGGGGGCGAAAGTAATCAGCCCCAGCATTTT.

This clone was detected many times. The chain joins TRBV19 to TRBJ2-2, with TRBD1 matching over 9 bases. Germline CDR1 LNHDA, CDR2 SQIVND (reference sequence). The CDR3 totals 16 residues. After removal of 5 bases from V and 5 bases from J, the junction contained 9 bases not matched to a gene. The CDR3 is CASSPQGAQRTGELFF. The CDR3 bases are TGTGCCAGTAGTCCACAGGGGGCTCAGAGGACCGGGGAGCTGTTTTTT.

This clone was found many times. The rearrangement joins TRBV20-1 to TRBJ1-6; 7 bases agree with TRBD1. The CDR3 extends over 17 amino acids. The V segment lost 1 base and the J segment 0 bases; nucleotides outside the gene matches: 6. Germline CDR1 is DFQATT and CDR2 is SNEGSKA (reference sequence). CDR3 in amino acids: CSARGATGSSYNSPLHF. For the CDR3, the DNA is TGCAGTGCTAGAGGGGCGACAGGGAGCTCCTATAATTCACCCCTCCACTTT.

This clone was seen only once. The CDR3 loop reads CASSQAPWISDNEQFF. The CDR3 DNA sequence: TGTGCCAGCAGCCAAGCCCCTTGGATTAGCGACAATGAGCAGTTCTTC. This chain uses TRBV3-1 with TRBJ2-1, with D possibly matching TRBD2 (5 bases). CDR1 is LGHDT and CDR2 is YNNKEL in the germline V gene (reference sequence). This CDR3 has 16 residues. The V gene lost 1 base and the J gene lost 5 bases, with 15 bases spanning the gap.

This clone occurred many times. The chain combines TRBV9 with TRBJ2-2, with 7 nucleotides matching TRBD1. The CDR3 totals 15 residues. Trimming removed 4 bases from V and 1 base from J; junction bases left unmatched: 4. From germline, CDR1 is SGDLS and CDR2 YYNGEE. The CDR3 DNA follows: TGTGCCAGCAGCAAAAGGACAGGGAACACCGGGGAGCTGTTTTTT. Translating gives CASSKRTGNTGELFF.

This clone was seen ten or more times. This CDR3 reads CASSRREMNTEAFF. The DNA of the CDR3 is TGTGCCAGCAGCCGAAGGGAGATGAACACTGAAGCTTTCTTT. The chain employs TRBV3-1 and TRBJ1-1; D remains unclear. From germline, CDR1 is LGHDT and CDR2 YNNKEL (reference sequence). There are 14 residues in the CDR3. Trimming left V 4 bases short and J 0 bases short, with 9 bases between.

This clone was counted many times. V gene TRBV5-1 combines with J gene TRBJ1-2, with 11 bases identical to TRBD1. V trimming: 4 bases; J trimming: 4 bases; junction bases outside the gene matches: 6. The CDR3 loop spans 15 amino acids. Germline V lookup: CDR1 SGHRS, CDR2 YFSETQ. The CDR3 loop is CASSMGQGVGYGYTF. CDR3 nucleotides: TGCGCCAGCAGCATGGGACAGGGGGTCGGCTATGGCTACACCTTC.

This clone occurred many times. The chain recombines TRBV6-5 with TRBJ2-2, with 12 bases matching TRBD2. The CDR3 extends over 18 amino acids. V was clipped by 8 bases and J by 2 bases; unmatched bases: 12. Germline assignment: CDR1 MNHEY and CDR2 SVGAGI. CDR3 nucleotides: TGTGCCAGCTCCCCCTGGTCTAGCGGGAGGGGAAACACCGGGGAGCTGTTTTTT. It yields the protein CASSPWSSGRGNTGELFF.

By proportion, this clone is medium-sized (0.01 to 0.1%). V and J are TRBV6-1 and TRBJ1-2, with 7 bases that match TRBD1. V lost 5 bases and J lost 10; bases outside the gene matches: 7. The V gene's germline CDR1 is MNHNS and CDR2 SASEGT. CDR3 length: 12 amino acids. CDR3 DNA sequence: TGTGCCAGCAGTAAATCGGACAGGATCTACACCTTC. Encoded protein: CASSKSDRIYTF.

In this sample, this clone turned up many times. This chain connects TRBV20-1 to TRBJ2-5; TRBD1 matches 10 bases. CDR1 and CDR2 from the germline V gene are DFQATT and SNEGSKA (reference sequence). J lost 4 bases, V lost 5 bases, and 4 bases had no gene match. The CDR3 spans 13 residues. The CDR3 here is CSARRQGAETQYF. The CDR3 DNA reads TGCAGTGCTCGAAGACAGGGGGCAGAGACCCAGTACTTC.

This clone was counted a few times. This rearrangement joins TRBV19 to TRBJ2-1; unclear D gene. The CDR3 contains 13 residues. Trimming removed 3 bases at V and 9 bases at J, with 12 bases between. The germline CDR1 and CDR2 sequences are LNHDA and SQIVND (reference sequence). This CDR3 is CASSIVPGGEQFF. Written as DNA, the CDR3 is TGTGCCAGTAGTATCGTCCCTGGTGGTGAGCAGTTCTTC.

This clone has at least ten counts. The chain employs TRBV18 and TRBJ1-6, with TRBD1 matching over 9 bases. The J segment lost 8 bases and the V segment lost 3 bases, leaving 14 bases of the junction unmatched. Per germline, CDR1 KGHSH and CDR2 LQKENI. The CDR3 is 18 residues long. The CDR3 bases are TGTGCCAGCTCACCGAACCTGGGACAGGGTGGGCCCGATTCACCCCTCCACTTT. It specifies CASSPNLGQGGPDSPLHF. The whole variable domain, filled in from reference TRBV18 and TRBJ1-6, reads NAGVMQNPRHLVRRRGQEARLRCSPMKGHSHVYWYRQLPEEGLKFMVYLQKENIIDESGMPKERFSAEFPKEGPSILRIQQVVRGDSAAYFCASSPNLGQGGPDSPLHFGNGTRLTVT.

The CDR3 bases are TGTGCCAGCAGCGACGGCAGGAGTAACGAGCAGTACTTC. Protein product: CASSDGRSNEQYF. The chain has TRBV11-2 and TRBJ2-7; D remains ambiguous. CDR1 and CDR2 from the germline V gene are SGHAT and FQNNGV. The CDR3 extends over 13 amino acids. The V end lost 5 bases, the J end lost 5 bases, and 13 bases lay between the germline ends.

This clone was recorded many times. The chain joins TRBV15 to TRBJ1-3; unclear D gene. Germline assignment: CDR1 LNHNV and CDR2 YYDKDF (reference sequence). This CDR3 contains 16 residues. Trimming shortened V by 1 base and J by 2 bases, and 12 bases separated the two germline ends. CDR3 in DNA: TGTGCCACCAGCAGAGGGGAGAGAATAACTGGAAACACCATATATTTT. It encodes CATSRGERITGNTIYF.

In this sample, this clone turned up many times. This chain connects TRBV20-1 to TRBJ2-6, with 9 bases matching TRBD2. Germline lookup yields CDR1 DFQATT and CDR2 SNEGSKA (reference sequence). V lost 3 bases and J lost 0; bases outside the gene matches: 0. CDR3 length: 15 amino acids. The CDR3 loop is CSASSGSSGANVLTF. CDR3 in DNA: TGCAGTGCTAGTAGCGGGAGCTCTGGGGCCAACGTCCTGACTTTC.

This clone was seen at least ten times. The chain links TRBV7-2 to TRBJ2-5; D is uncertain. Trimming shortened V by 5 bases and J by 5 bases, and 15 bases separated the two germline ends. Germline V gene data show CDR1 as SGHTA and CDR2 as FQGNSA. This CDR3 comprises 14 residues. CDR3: CASSPTTAVETQYF. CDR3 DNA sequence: TGTGCCAGCAGCCCGACAACCGCGGTGGAGACCCAGTACTTC.

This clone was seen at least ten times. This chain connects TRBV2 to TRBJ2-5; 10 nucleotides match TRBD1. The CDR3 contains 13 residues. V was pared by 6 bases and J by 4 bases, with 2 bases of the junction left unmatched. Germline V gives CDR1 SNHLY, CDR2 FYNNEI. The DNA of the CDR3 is TGTGCCAGCAGCCGGGACAGGGGAGAGACCCAGTACTTC. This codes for CASSRDRGETQYF. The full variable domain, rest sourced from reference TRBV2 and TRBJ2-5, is EPEVTQTPSHQVTQMGQEVILRCVPISNHLYFYWYRQILGQKVEFLVSFYNNEISEKSEIFDDQFSVERPDGSNFTLKIRSTKLEDSAMYFCASSRDRGETQYFGPGTRLLVL.

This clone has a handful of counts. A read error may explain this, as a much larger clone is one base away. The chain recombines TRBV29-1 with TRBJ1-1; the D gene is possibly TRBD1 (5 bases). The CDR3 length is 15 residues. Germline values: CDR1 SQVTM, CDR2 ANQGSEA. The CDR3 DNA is TGCGGCGTTGGGGGTGGCAGCAACATGAACACTGAAGCTTTCTTT. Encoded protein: CGVGGGSNMNTEAFF.